What follows are 15 T cell receptor beta chains derived from one specimen sequenced in a study of T cell responses to AZD1222 COVID-19 vaccine (dated by TCRdb to the early 2020s). The time point label on this specimen signifies: baseline before first vaccination. Libraries came from the immunoSEQ multiplex PCR assay. The clones in this table, taken by TCRdb from immuneACCESS, are in-frame only. Not every clone is retained; where verified, under half of the shortfall comes from an unresolved V gene, and the cause of the rest is unknown. The sample table contains 150,000 or so clones; only one count was recorded for roughly 90% of them. Clones ranked in the top ten supply over 3% of the sample. The specimen comprised peripheral blood, sampled on day 0 of AZD1222 vaccination. The origin of the receptors is an adult in good health.

CDR3 region: CASSDRAYGEQYF. In DNA form, the CDR3 reads TGCGCCAGCAGCGACAGGGCCTACGGCGAGCAGTACTTC. The rearrangement links TRBV10-1 to TRBJ2-7; the match to TRBD1 covers 7 bases. The germline V gene encodes CDR1 WNHNN and CDR2 SYGVQD (reference sequence). The J segment lost 6 bases and the V segment lost 6 bases, leaving 8 bases of the junction unmatched. This CDR3 region has 13 residues.

This rearrangement joins TRBV7-6 to TRBJ2-7; D possibly matches TRBD1 or TRBD2 (5 bases each). There are 14 residues in the CDR3. Germline CDR1 SGHVS, CDR2 FNYEAQ. Trimming stripped 5 bases from V and 2 bases from J, with 13 bases between. This CDR3 is CASSLGPRTYEQYF. The DNA for the CDR3 is TGTGCCAGCAGCCTGGGACCTCGCACCTACGAGCAGTACTTC.

This chain connects TRBV6-5 to TRBJ1-2; D gene uncertain. This CDR3 contains 15 residues. V was clipped by 2 bases and J by 0 bases, with 10 bases between them. In germline, CDR1 is MNHEY, CDR2 SVGAGI. This chain's CDR3 is CASSYVGVPNYGYTF. CDR3 coding DNA: TGTGCCAGCAGTTACGTAGGTGTCCCTAACTATGGCTACACCTTC.

This clone has a single count. This sequence joins TRBV10-3 and TRBJ2-3; 7 bases line up with TRBD2. CDR3 length equals 14 residues. V lost 6 bases, J lost 5 bases, and 8 bases stayed unmatched. CDR1 and CDR2 from the germline V gene are ENHRY and SYGVKD. CDR3 sequence: CAIRQGGERDTQYF. The CDR3 DNA reads as TGTGCCATCAGGCAGGGAGGGGAAAGAGATACGCAGTATTTT.

The gene calls are TRBV6-1 and TRBJ2-5; 10 positions agree with TRBD2. Trimming took 2 bases from V and 6 from J; bases not matched to a gene: 12. The CDR3 is 17 amino acids. Germline V lookup: CDR1 MNHNS, CDR2 SASEGT. The chain's CDR3 is CASSEPSGSFSFQTQYF. The DNA for the CDR3 is TGTGCCAGCAGTGAACCTAGCGGGAGCTTTTCCTTTCAGACCCAGTACTTC.

This sequence joins TRBV6-5 and TRBJ2-1; 9 bases are shared with TRBD2. CDR1 MNHEY and CDR2 SVGAGI come from the germline V gene. V shed 5 bases and J 5 bases; nucleotides not matched to a gene: 7. The CDR3 totals 15 residues. The CDR3: CASSTWREGNNEQFF. In nucleotides, the CDR3 is TGTGCCAGCAGTACCTGGCGGGAGGGGAACAATGAGCAGTTCTTC.

The CDR3 sequence is CASSLFWGDVNTDTQYF. CDR3 DNA: TGTGCCAGCAGTCTGTTTTGGGGGGACGTGAACACAGATACGCAGTATTTT. The chain joins TRBV27 to TRBJ2-3; weak D call: TRBD2 (6 bases). The V gene's germline CDR1 is MNHEY and CDR2 SMNVEV (reference sequence). The V and J ends lost 5 bases and 2 bases respectively, with 20 bases between them. The CDR3 has 17 amino acids.

In this sample, this clone turned up once. This sequence joins TRBV11-2 and TRBJ2-2; tentatively, D is TRBD1 (6 bases). Trimming took 2 bases from V and 1 from J, leaving 11 bases between them. From germline, CDR1 is SGHAT and CDR2 FQNNGV. This CDR3 has 16 amino acids. The CDR3 coding sequence is TGTGCCAGCAGCTTAAGGGCAGGGGAGAACACCGGGGAGCTGTTTTTT. It codes for CASSLRAGENTGELFF. Filled out from reference TRBV11-2 and TRBJ2-2, the complete variable domain reads EAGVAQSPRYKIIEKRQSVAFWCNPISGHATLYWYQQILGQGPKLLIQFQNNGVVDDSQLPKDRFSAERLKGVDSTLKIQPAKLEDSAVYLCASSLRAGENTGELFFGEGSRLTVL.

The chain employs TRBV7-2 and TRBJ2-2; no definite D call. V lost 3 bases and J lost 5, with 16 bases in between. This CDR3 is 16 amino acids long. Germline V CDR1 and CDR2: SGHTA, FQGNSA. The CDR3 bases are TGTGCCAGCAGCTTTGGTCTCCAGCGTCCTACCGGGGAGCTGTTTTTT. Its protein is CASSFGLQRPTGELFF.

The CDR3 DNA reads TGTGCCAGTAGTTGGGGCCCGGGAGCCAGCGGCATCTCCTACGAGCAGTACTTC. Amino acids: CASSWGPGASGISYEQYF. The rearrangement uses TRBV19 and TRBJ2-7; the D gene is possibly TRBD2 (6 bases). The CDR3 is made up of 18 amino acids. Germline V gives CDR1 LNHDA, CDR2 SQIVND (reference sequence). Trimming took off 5 bases at V and 0 bases at J, with 23 bases between the two ends.

V usage is TRBV2 and J usage is TRBJ1-2; 8 bases align to TRBD1. Germline V gives CDR1 SNHLY, CDR2 FYNNEI. The CDR3 contains 13 residues. V was clipped by 9 bases and J by 5 bases; unmatched bases: 8. CDR3 sequence (DNA): TGTGCCAGATCCGGGACAGGCGCTTATGGCTACACCTTC. It specifies CARSGTGAYGYTF.

CDR3 coding DNA: TGTGCCAGCAGTTTATTAGGCGGGTCCCGGCCCCAGCATTTT. Amino acids: CASSLLGGSRPQHF. The chain joins TRBV27 to TRBJ1-5; D is uncertain. V lost 1 base, J lost 9 bases, and 13 bases lay in between. Germline V CDR1 and CDR2: MNHEY, SMNVEV (reference sequence). CDR3 length equals 14 residues.

The rearrangement joins TRBV28 to TRBJ1-2; 8 nucleotides match TRBD1. The length of the CDR3 is 14 residues. Germline V gene data show CDR1 as MDHEN and CDR2 as SYDVKM. J lost 2 bases, V lost 6 bases, and 5 bases had no gene match. The CDR3 here is CASSRQGMNYGYTF. The CDR3 nucleotides are TGTGCCAGCAGCAGACAGGGGATGAACTATGGCTACACCTTC.

This clone showed up just once. The chain joins TRBV3-1 (or the pseudogene TRBV3-2) to TRBJ2-1, with 9 bases matching TRBD2. The CDR3 loop spans 18 amino acids. Germline assignment: CDR1 LGHDT and CDR2 YNNKEL (reference sequence). J lost 0 bases, V lost 5 bases, and 11 bases had no gene match. The CDR3: CASSSVTSGYSSYNEQFF. CDR3 nucleotides: TGTGCCAGCAGCTCCGTCACTAGCGGGTATAGCTCCTACAATGAGCAGTTCTTC.

CDR3: CASSLPPPTQETQYF. CDR3 nucleotide sequence: TGTGCCAGCAGCTTACCCCCTCCAACCCAAGAGACCCAGTACTTC. The chain is built from TRBV5-6 and TRBJ2-5, with D uncertain. The ends were cut back, 2 bases at V and 1 base at J, with 12 bases in the middle. There are 15 residues in the CDR3. Germline CDR1 SGHDT, CDR2 YYEEEE.